This T cell receptor beta chain emerged from a study of T cells in Graves' hyperthyroidism and ophthalmopathy. About the study: Peripheral blood specimens were obtained at initial diagnosis, prior to any treatment. Study-level results: It was a median approximately 7.1 months before onset that the model predicted ophthalmopathy.

This CDR3 region has 16 residues. CDR1 is MNHGY and CDR2 is SVAAGI in the germline V gene. V lost 3 bases and J lost 9; bases outside the gene matches: 9. For the diagnoses, clinical symptoms, serum thyroxine and TRAb, thyroid ultrasound and orbital computed tomography were used. Cells are PBMCs isolated from 10 ml of fresh blood. On this clonotype: Its specificity is not known.

Researchers amplified the TCR beta CDR3 regions from RNA transcripts. The HTBI primer set was used in a first-round RT-PCR of the TCR CDR3. From the multiplex PCR reads, TCRdb called clonotypes with MiXCR, one entry per CDR3 protein. In the table there are roughly 420,000 distinct CDR3 sequences, approximately 14% of which are singletons. What was sequenced was blood. This clonotype originated in a woman in her late teens or twenties with Graves' hyperthyroidism. V usage is TRBV6-9 and J usage is TRBJ2-3; 13 bases line up with TRBD2. The CDR3 nucleotides are TGTGCCAGCAGTTACACCGGACTAGCGGGAGAAGGCACGCAGTATTTT. Its protein is CASSYTGLAGEGTQYF.